This T cell receptor beta chain came from a study of cytomegalovirus exposure and HLA in healthy donors. The wider study: It was reported in a later analysis that the same platform had been used for the 90 to 150 validation repertoires as for the approximately 730 first-cohort repertoires.

Findings and limits, study-wide: There were a few CMV-associated chains whose specificity for CMV antigens was confirmed in vitro. The study labeled fewer than 200 TCR beta chains cytomegalovirus-associated.

The method was immunoSEQ multiplex PCR; TCRdb's version includes in-frame clones alone and lacks a portion of them. The table records around 200,000 clones, more than 65% of them present only once. Worth noting for this clone: Antigen specificity is unknown.

Germline lookup yields CDR1 KGHSH and CDR2 LQKENI. The trim removed 3 bases at V and 0 bases at J, leaving 1 base unmatched. The CDR3 covers 14 residues. The V and J genes are TRBV18 and TRBJ2-7; 8 positions match TRBD1. Sequenced sample: PBMCs. The origin of this receptor is a woman under 30 in good health and CMV-seropositive. CDR3 DNA: TGTGCCAGCTCACCGGGACAGGCCTCCTACGAGCAGTACTTC. This encodes CASSPGQASYEQYF.